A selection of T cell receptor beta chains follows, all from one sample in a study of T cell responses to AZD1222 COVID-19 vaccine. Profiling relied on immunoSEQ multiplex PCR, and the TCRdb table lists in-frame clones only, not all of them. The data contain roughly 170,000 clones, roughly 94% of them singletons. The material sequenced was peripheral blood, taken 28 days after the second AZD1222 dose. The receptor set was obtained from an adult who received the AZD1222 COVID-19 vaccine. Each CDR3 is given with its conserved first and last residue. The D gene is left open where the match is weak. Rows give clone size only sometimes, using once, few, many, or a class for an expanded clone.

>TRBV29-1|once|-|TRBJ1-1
CSVDPTEAFF
TGCAGCGTTGACCCCACTGAAGCTTTCTTT
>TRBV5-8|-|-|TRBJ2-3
CASSLRERTDTQYF
TGTGCCAGCAGCTTGAGGGAAAGGACAGATACGCAGTATTTT
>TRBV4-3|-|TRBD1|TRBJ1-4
CASSQGTGGVPGTNEKLFF
TGCGCCAGCAGCCAGGGGACAGGGGGCGTACCAGGGACTAATGAAAAACTGTTTTTT
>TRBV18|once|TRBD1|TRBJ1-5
CASSPDRVDQPQHF
TGTGCCAGCTCACCCGACAGGGTGGATCAGCCCCAGCATTTT
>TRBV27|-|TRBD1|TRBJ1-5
CASSWTGGMGQPQHF
TGTGCCAGCTCATGGACAGGGGGTATGGGTCAGCCCCAGCATTTT
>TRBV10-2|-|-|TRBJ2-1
CASSENTDWGWQFF
TGCGCCAGCAGTGAAAATACGGACTGGGGATGGCAGTTCTTC
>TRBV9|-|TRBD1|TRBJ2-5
CASSVASDREETQYF
TGTGCCAGCAGCGTAGCTTCGGACAGGGAAGAGACCCAGTACTTC
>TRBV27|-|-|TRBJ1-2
CASSLGGRNYGYTF
TGTGCCAGCAGTTTGGGAGGACGGAACTATGGCTACACCTTC
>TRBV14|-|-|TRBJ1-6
CASSLQSHLDSPLHF
TGTGCCAGCAGCCTGCAATCTCATCTAGATTCACCCCTCCACTTT
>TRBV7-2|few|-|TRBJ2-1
CASSFRGYNYEQFF
TGTGCCAGCAGCTTCCGAGGGTACAACTATGAGCAGTTCTTC
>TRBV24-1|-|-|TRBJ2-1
CATSDLIGAGRFF
TGTGCCACCAGTGATTTGATAGGGGCCGGTAGGTTCTTC
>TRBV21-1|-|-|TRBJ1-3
CASSKVRDRAGNTIYF
TGTGCCAGCAGCAAAGTGCGGGACAGGGCTGGAAACACCATATATTTT
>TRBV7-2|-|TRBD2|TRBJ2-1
CASSSRVAGGNEQFF
TGTGCCAGCAGCTCCCGGGTAGCGGGGGGCAATGAGCAGTTCTTC
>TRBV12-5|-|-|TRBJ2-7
CASGLDSYYEQYF
TGTGCTAGTGGTTTAGACAGCTACTACGAGCAGTACTTC
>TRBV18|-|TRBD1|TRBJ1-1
CASSPNRATGGTEAFF
TGTGCCAGCTCTCCTAATAGGGCGACAGGGGGCACTGAAGCTTTCTTT
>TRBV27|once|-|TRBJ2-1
CASSPVSGGLDAYNEQFF
TGTGCCAGCAGTCCAGTATCGGGGGGCCTTGACGCCTACAATGAGCAGTTCTTC
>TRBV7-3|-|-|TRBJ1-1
CASSLSSGNTEAFF
TGTGCCAGCAGCTTATCGTCAGGGAACACTGAAGCTTTCTTT
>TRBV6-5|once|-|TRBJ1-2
CASRKQEDGYTF
TGTGCCAGCAGGAAACAGGAAGATGGCTACACCTTC
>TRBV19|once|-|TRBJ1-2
CASSIGEGPYGYTF
TGTGCCAGTAGTATAGGGGAGGGTCCATATGGCTACACCTTC
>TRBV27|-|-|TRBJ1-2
CASSPDRGSDGYTF
TGTGCCAGCAGTCCCGACCGTGGAAGTGATGGCTACACCTTC
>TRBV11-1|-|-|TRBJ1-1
CASSLAGGVAEAFF
TGTGCCAGCAGCTTAGCAGGGGGGGTCGCTGAAGCTTTCTTT
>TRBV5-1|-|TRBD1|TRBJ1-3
CASSSGTGAGNTIYF
TGCGCCAGCAGCTCCGGGACAGGGGCCGGAAACACCATATATTTT
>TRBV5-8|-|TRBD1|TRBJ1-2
CASSQGTGTNQNTF
TGTGCCAGCAGCCAAGGGACAGGAACAAACCAGAACACCTTC
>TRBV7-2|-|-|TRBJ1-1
CASSLAWGRAMNTEAFF
TGTGCCAGCAGCTTAGCCTGGGGGAGGGCTATGAACACTGAAGCTTTCTTT
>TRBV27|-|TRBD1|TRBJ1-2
CASSRQGQGGYGYTF
TGTGCCAGCAGTCGACAAGGACAGGGAGGCTATGGCTACACCTTC
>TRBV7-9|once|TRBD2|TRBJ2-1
CASSLTSGDNEQFF
TGTGCCAGCAGCTTGACTAGCGGGGACAATGAGCAGTTCTTC
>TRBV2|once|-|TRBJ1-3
CASSPGGLSGNTIYF
TGTGCCAGCAGTCCGGGGGGACTCTCTGGAAACACCATATATTTT
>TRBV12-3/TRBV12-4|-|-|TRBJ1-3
CASRAPGNTIYF
TGTGCCAGCAGAGCCCCGGGAAACACCATATATTTT
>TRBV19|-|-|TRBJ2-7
CASTAGAHYEQYF
TGTGCCAGCACGGCCGGGGCACACTACGAGCAGTACTTC
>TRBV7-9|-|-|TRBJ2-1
CASSWGPRDEQFF
TGTGCCAGCAGCTGGGGACCTCGGGATGAGCAGTTCTTC
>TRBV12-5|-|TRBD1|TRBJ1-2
CASAPGGVYGYTF
TGTGCTAGTGCCCCAGGGGGCGTCTATGGCTACACCTTC
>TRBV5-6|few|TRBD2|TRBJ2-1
CASSRTSGRTNEQFF
TGTGCCAGCAGCCGAACTAGCGGGAGAACCAATGAGCAGTTCTTC
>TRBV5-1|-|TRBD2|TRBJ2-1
CASSLVLAGESEQFF
TGCGCCAGCAGCTTAGTACTAGCGGGTGAGAGCGAGCAGTTCTTC
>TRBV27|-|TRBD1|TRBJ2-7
CASRDRYYEQYF
TGTGCCAGCAGGGACAGGTACTACGAGCAGTACTTC
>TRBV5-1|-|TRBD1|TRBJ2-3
CASSSPQGVDTQYF
TGCGCCAGCAGCTCACCCCAGGGGGTGGATACGCAGTATTTT
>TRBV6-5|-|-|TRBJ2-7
CASSPRVAFNEQYF
TGTGCCAGCAGTCCCAGGGTGGCCTTTAACGAGCAGTACTTC
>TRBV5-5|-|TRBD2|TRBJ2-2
CASSFLLAGTGELFF
TGTGCCAGCAGCTTTCTACTAGCGGGGACCGGGGAGCTGTTTTTT
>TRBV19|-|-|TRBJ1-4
CASSGAATSTNEKLFF
TGTGCCAGTTCGGGGGCAGCGACTTCAACTAATGAAAAACTGTTTTTT
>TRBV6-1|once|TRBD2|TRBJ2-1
CASSEGTSGANEQFF
TGTGCCAGCAGTGAAGGGACTAGCGGGGCGAATGAGCAGTTCTTC
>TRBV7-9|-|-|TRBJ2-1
CASSLSGTEYNEQFF
TGTGCCAGCAGCTTAAGCGGGACAGAGTACAATGAGCAGTTCTTC
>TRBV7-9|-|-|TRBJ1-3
CASNSGGAPGGNTIYF
TGTGCCAGCAACTCCGGGGGGGCCCCCGGGGGAAACACCATATATTTT
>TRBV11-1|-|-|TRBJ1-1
CASSQYDGQEAFF
TGTGCCAGCAGCCAGTACGACGGACAGGAAGCTTTCTTT
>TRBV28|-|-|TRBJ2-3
CASRPSSGTQYF
TGTGCCAGCCGGCCCTCAAGCGGGACGCAGTATTTT
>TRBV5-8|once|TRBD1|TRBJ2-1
CASSSPVGGHSYNEQFF
TGTGCCAGCAGCTCCCCAGTAGGGGGCCATTCCTACAATGAGCAGTTCTTC
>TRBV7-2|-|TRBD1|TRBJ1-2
CASSLSTGGGYTF
TGTGCCAGCAGCCTATCGACAGGGGGCGGCTACACCTTC
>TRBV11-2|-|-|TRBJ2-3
CASTSRLGGRADTQYF
TGTGCCAGCACCTCTCGGTTGGGGGGGCGCGCAGATACGCAGTATTTT
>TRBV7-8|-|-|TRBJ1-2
CASSLRQHYTF
TGTGCCAGCAGCTTGAGGCAGCACTACACCTTC
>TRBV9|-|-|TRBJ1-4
CASSVDGGDEEKLFF
TGTGCCAGCAGCGTAGATGGAGGGGACGAAGAAAAACTGTTTTTT
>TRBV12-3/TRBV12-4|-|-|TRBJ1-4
CASSYKEKLFF
TGTGCCAGCAGTTATAAGGAAAAACTGTTTTTT
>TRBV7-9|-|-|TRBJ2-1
CASSLSGYNEQFF
TGTGCCAGCAGCTTATCCGGGTACAATGAGCAGTTCTTC
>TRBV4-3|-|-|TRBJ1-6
CASSQEGTGFRANYNSPLHF
TGCGCCAGCAGCCAAGAGGGGACCGGGTTCAGGGCCAACTATAATTCACCCCTCCACTTT
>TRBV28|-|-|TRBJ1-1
CASSGRGAYTEAFF
TGTGCCAGCAGTGGAAGGGGCGCGTACACTGAAGCTTTCTTT
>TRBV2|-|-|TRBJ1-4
CASSEEREYQFF
TGTGCCAGCAGTGAAGAGAGGGAGTACCAGTTTTTT
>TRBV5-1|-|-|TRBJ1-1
CASSLASGMNTEAFF
TGCGCCAGCAGCTTGGCCTCCGGTATGAACACTGAAGCTTTCTTT
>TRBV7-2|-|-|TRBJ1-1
CASSLSDTEAFF
TGTGCCAGCAGCTTATCTGACACTGAAGCTTTCTTT
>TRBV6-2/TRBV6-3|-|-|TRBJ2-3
CASSYERGADTQYF
TGTGCCAGCAGTTACGAACGGGGCGCAGATACGCAGTATTTT
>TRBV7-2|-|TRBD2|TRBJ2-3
CASSLASGGARDTQYF
TGTGCCAGCAGCTTAGCTAGCGGGGGGGCGCGAGATACGCAGTATTTT
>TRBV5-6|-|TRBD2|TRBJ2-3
CASSPFGLAGTSGDTQYF
TGTGCCAGCAGCCCCTTCGGACTAGCGGGGACTAGCGGAGATACGCAGTATTTT
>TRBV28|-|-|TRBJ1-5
CASSLWVHQPQHF
TGTGCCAGCAGTTTATGGGTTCATCAGCCCCAGCATTTT
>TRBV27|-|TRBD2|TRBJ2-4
CASSFRVAGTKNIQYF
TGTGCCAGCAGTTTTCGGGTAGCGGGCACCAAAAACATTCAGTACTTC